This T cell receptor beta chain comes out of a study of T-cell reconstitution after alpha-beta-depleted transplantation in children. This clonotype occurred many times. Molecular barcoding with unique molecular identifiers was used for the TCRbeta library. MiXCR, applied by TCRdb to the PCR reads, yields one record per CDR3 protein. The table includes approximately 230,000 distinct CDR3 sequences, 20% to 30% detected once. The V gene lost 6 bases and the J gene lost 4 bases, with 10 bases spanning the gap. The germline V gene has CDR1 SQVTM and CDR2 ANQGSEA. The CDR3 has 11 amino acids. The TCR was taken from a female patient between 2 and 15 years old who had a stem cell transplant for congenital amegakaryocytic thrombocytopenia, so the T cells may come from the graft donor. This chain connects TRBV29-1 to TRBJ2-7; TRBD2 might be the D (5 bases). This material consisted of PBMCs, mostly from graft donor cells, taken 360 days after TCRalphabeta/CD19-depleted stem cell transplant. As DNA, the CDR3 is TGCAGCGTGGCAACGGGGTACGAGCAGTACTTC. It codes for CSVATGYEQYF.